This T cell receptor (beta chain) stems from a study of blood T cell repertoires in COVID-19 (dated by TCRdb to 2018 to 2020). Regarding the complete study: The collaborator samples originated in the United States, Italy and Spain and spanned the acute and convalescent phases of COVID-19. Where available, HLA class I and class II types were taken from metadata supplied by the sample provider and were not determined by assay-based typing. Nearly every sample came with metadata listing a de-identified subject ID, COVID-19 status, age in years and sex. Samples were obtained from the ongoing ImmuneRACE study (first 160 participants) and from about 1,300 subjects provided by 6 global collaborators. The material from the prospective study consisted of cDNA or gDNA derived from T cells, B-cell-depleted T cells, or PBMCs. A freely available public database, intended as a resource for researchers studying the immune response to SARS-CoV-2, is where the repertoires were released. Subjects who had been exposed to COVID-19, were actively infected with it, or had recovered from it provided the deeply sampled blood TCRbeta repertoires that made up the dataset. Overall study outcomes, separate from this receptor: The quantity of clinical and demographic metadata differed by source and by participant and was supplied without curation.

TCRbeta CDR3 regions were amplified from genomic DNA by means of the immunoSEQ Assay, a bias-controlled multiplex PCR. The study's processing was this. The number of nucleated cells in each sample was estimated by amplification of reference gene primers within the assay. To quantify the absolute abundance of each unique TCRbeta CDR3 rearrangement, sequence reads were collapsed and filtered. For each sample, productive Simpson clonality was calculated as the square root of Simpson's diversity index over productive rearrangements. The table comes from immuneACCESS by way of TCRdb, which keeps in-frame sequences with V and J called. Part of the clones is missing from these tables; in studies checked, under half for an unresolved V gene and the rest for unknown reasons. From that table come the V and J calls and clone size; the DNA was used to work out D and trimming. The sample data list 100,000 to 110,000 clones, and about 80% of these were observed just once. Approximately 29% of the sample belongs to the ten largest clones.

This clone was observed a handful of times. Its antigen is unknown. Base qualities are not provided; no much larger clone lies one nucleotide away. Whole blood was collected in K2EDTA tubes by collaborating institutions according to the institutions' own protocols. Collaborator samples were shipped for TCRbeta analysis as frozen whole blood, isolated PBMCs, or DNA extracted from either sample type. The CDR3 goes from the cysteine to the phenylalanine over 11 residues. This entry keeps only the CDR3 DNA: 33 bases, framed from base 1. The germline V gene encodes CDR1 MDHEN and CDR2 SYDVKM. V and J are truncated by 5 bases and 4 bases respectively, leaving an intervening sequence of 5 bases.

The chain uses TRBV28 and TRBJ2-5, with an unclear D gene assignment. This TCR derives from a man between 65 and 85 years old with active or convalescent COVID-19. The specimen was peripheral blood. The CDR3 region has the sequence CASSPRETQYF. In nucleotides, the sequence is TGTGCCAGCAGTCCTCGAGAGACCCAGTACTTC.